This T cell receptor beta chain derives from a study of shared clonotypes between healthy human individuals. The table came from immunoSEQ multiplex PCR; TCRdb's copy has only in-frame clones and leaves some out. The sample has tens of thousands of clones; 60% to 70% are singletons. Trimming cost V 5 bases and J 5 bases; bases outside gene matches: 13. The germline CDR1 and CDR2 sequences are SGHAT and FQNNGV. The CDR3 is 17 residues long. The chain combines TRBV11-2 with TRBJ2-1; the match to TRBD2 covers 9 bases. Sequencing was performed on memory CD8+ T cells sorted from blood. As to subset: CD45RO+ cells pooled with CCR7-negative TemRA cells. This TCR was sampled from a man aged 30 to 39 in good health. The CDR3 bases are TGTGCCAGCAGCCGGAGGGCGGGGGGGATTTCACACAATGAGCAGTTCTTC. It translates to CASSRRAGGISHNEQFF.